Following are 29 T cell receptor beta chains from one sample sequenced in a study of blood T cells in healthy people across ages. The authors ran a second PCR of roughly 7 to 11 cycles using a sample-barcoded 5' primer and a J-beta primer mix. TCRdb processed the 5' RACE reads anew with MiXCR; each CDR3 protein has one entry. The table has roughly 1,500,000 distinct CDR3 sequences, roughly 32% seen once; the top ten hold about 11%. The specimen sequenced was blood. Receptors were obtained from a woman in her twenties or thirties in good health.

The chain couples TRBV7-3 to TRBJ2-2; TRBD2 matches at 9 bases. CDR1 is SGHTA, CDR2 FQGTGA, per germline. V was clipped by 0 bases and J by 13 bases; unmatched bases: 9. The CDR3 covers 15 residues. The CDR3: CASSLTSGGPPGLFF. The CDR3 DNA sequence: TGTGCCAGCAGCTTAACTAGCGGGGGCCCCCCCGGGCTGTTTTTT.

This clonotype was seen more than once but under ten times. The genes are TRBV4-1 and TRBJ2-7; 10 bases line up with TRBD2. This CDR3 has 14 residues. V shed 5 bases, J shed 3 bases, and the junction held 4 bases outside the gene matches. Germline V CDR1 and CDR2: MGHRA, YSYEKL. DNA for the CDR3: TGCGCCAGCAGCTCTAGCGGGAGCGACTACGAGCAGTACTTC. Amino acids: CASSSSGSDYEQYF.

This clonotype was counted between two and nine times. V and J are TRBV12-3 or TRBV12-4 and TRBJ2-7, with 8 bases matching TRBD1. The length of the CDR3 is 14 residues. The V gene end was trimmed by 5 bases and the J gene end by 5 bases; junction bases not matched to a gene: 8. The CDR3 DNA reads TGTGCCAGCAGTCCGGGACAGGTAAACCACGAGCAGTACTTC. It codes for CASSPGQVNHEQYF.

V and J are TRBV20-1 and TRBJ1-1; perhaps TRBD1 as D (5 bases). The CDR3 extends over 15 amino acids. V lost 5 bases, J lost 1 base, and 17 bases lay in between. Germline CDR1 DFQATT, CDR2 SNEGSKA (reference sequence). The CDR3, as DNA: TGCAGTGCTTCCCGTGAGGGGCGAAGGAACACTGAAGCTTTCTTT. It codes for CSASREGRRNTEAFF.

The chain employs TRBV28 and TRBJ2-7; D tentatively reads TRBD1 or TRBD2 (5 bases each). CDR3 length: 14 amino acids. From germline, CDR1 is MDHEN and CDR2 SYDVKM. V gave up 5 bases and J gave up 3 bases, with 14 bases separating them. In DNA, the CDR3 is TGTGCCAGCAGTAGGCATACAGGACTCTACGAGCAGTACTTC. It yields the protein CASSRHTGLYEQYF.

The chain uses TRBV29-1 and TRBJ1-1; D perhaps matches TRBD1 (5 bases). This CDR3 is built from 14 residues. Germline lookup yields CDR1 SQVTM and CDR2 ANQGSEA. V lost 3 bases to trimming and J lost 8 bases, with 19 bases between them. CDR3 residues: CSVDASTGGLEAFF. CDR3 coding DNA: TGCAGCGTTGATGCTTCAACAGGAGGGCTGGAAGCTTTCTTT. Using reference TRBV29-1 and TRBJ1-1 for the parts outside the CDR3, the full variable domain is SAVISQKPSRDICQRGTSLTIQCQVDSQVTMMFWYRQQPGQSLTLIATANQGSEATYESGFVIDKFPISRPNLTFSTLTVSNMSPEDSSIYLCSVDASTGGLEAFFGQGTRLTVV.

This rearrangement joins TRBV4-2 to TRBJ2-3, with 9 bases lining up with TRBD2. The CDR3 is 16 residues long. V shed 0 bases, J shed 5 bases, and the junction held 6 bases outside the gene matches. Germline V gene sequence: CDR1 LGHNA, CDR2 YNFKEQ. Here the CDR3 reads CASSQEGGGAGDTQYF. The CDR3 DNA is TGTGCCAGCAGCCAAGAAGGCGGGGGGGCGGGAGATACGCAGTATTTT.

This clonotype was recorded many times. The rearrangement uses TRBV29-1 and TRBJ2-1, with 8 bases lining up with TRBD1. The V gene end was trimmed by 6 bases and the J gene end by 3 bases; junction bases not matched to a gene: 10. The CDR3 runs to 15 residues. Looked up from germline, CDR1 is SQVTM and CDR2 is ANQGSEA. The CDR3 loop is CSVGGQGAYYNEQFF. For the CDR3, the DNA is TGCAGCGTCGGCGGACAGGGAGCGTACTACAATGAGCAGTTCTTC.

This chain joins TRBV27 and TRBJ1-2, with 7 positions matching TRBD1. Looked up from germline, CDR1 is MNHEY and CDR2 is SMNVEV (reference sequence). This CDR3 is built from 14 residues. The V segment lost 6 bases and the J segment 4 bases; nucleotides outside the gene matches: 8. In DNA, the CDR3 is TGTGCCAGCAGACAGGGGCGAGGTCGCTATGGCTACACCTTC. It encodes CASRQGRGRYGYTF.

V usage is TRBV4-1 and J usage is TRBJ1-5, with TRBD1 matching 7 bases. This CDR3 is 14 amino acids long. CDR1 MGHRA and CDR2 YSYEKL come from the germline V gene. Germline trimming cut 2 bases from V and 9 bases from J; bases unmatched to any gene: 7. DNA for the CDR3: TGCGCCAGCAGCCAATTAAGGGACAGCCCGCCCCAGCATTTT. This gives the protein CASSQLRDSPPQHF.

In this sample, this clonotype turned up a few times. The chain joins TRBV29-1 to TRBJ2-1, with 8 bases that match TRBD2. CDR3 length: 16 amino acids. The J segment lost 4 bases and the V segment lost 0 bases, leaving 8 bases of the junction unmatched. Germline-derived CDR1 and CDR2 are SQVTM and ANQGSEA. The CDR3 region has the DNA TGCAGCGTTGAAGATCACGCGGGAGGCGTTTACAATGAGCAGTTCTTC. Protein product: CSVEDHAGGVYNEQFF.

This clonotype has at least ten counts. The chain is built from TRBV29-1 and TRBJ2-5; no reliable D call. The CDR3 runs 12 residues. Per germline, CDR1 SQVTM and CDR2 ANQGSEA. Trimming took off 2 bases at V and 2 bases at J, with 6 bases between the two ends. The DNA of the CDR3 is TGCAGCGTTGAACAACAGCAAGAGACCCAGTACTTC. It is translated as CSVEQQQETQYF.

This clonotype was seen a few times. This chain joins TRBV5-1 and TRBJ2-1; D not certain. The CDR3 consists of 16 residues. Trimming removed 4 bases at V and 6 bases at J, with 20 bases between. Germline CDR1 and CDR2: SGHRS and YFSETQ. The CDR3 nucleotides are TGCGCCAGCAGCGTCAGAACCGCCATCTGGGGCAATGAGCAGTTCTTC. Translation gives CASSVRTAIWGNEQFF. Full variable domain (rest looked up from reference TRBV5-1 and TRBJ2-1): KAGVTQTPRYLIKTRGQQVTLSCSPISGHRSVSWYQQTPGQGLQFLFEYFSETQRNKGNFPGRFSGRQFSNSRSEMNVSTLELGDSALYLCASSVRTAIWGNEQFFGPGTRLTVL.

This clonotype has only a few counts. V is TRBV28 and J is TRBJ1-6; 8 bases align to TRBD1. Germline assignment: CDR1 MDHEN and CDR2 SYDVKM. After removal of 8 bases from V and 0 bases from J, the junction contained 12 bases not matched to a gene. This CDR3 is 18 amino acids long. The CDR3 is CASATDRERTSYNSPLHF. CDR3 bases: TGTGCCAGCGCCACGGACAGGGAAAGAACCTCCTATAATTCACCCCTCCACTTT. Variable domain in full (rest from reference TRBV28 and TRBJ1-6): DVKVTQSSRYLVKRTGEKVFLECVQDMDHENMFWYRQDPGLGLRLIYFSYDVKMKEKGDIPEGYSVSREKKERFSLILESASTNQTSMYLCASATDRERTSYNSPLHFGNGTRLTVT.

This clonotype has only a few counts. The chain employs TRBV29-1 and TRBJ2-1; either TRBD1 or TRBD2 may supply D (7 bases each). Germline CDR1 SQVTM, CDR2 ANQGSEA. V dropped 7 bases and J dropped 7 bases, with 20 bases sitting between them. The CDR3 consists of 14 residues. The CDR3: CSGPGGGPSNEQFF. Written as DNA, the CDR3 is TGCAGCGGGCCAGGGGGGGGGCCTTCGAATGAGCAGTTCTTC.

This clonotype was seen many times. The chain carries TRBV7-2 and TRBJ2-1; D remains unclear. Germline values: CDR1 SGHTA, CDR2 FQGNSA. The CDR3 totals 14 residues. Trimming cost V 2 bases and J 0 bases, with 5 bases left between them. As DNA, the CDR3 is TGTGCCAGCAGCTTAATCGGCTCCTACAATGAGCAGTTCTTC. This translates into CASSLIGSYNEQFF.

V usage is TRBV27 and J usage is TRBJ2-1; 10 bases map to TRBD2. CDR3 length: 17 residues. The trim removed 0 bases at V and 9 bases at J, leaving 11 bases unmatched. Looked up from germline, CDR1 is MNHEY and CDR2 is SMNVEV (reference sequence). The CDR3 region has the DNA TGTGCCAGCAGTTTATCGCCCAGCGGGGGGGGTCAGGTTGAGCAGTTCTTC. Translating gives CASSLSPSGGGQVEQFF.

A word on this clonotype: This could be a read error, since a much larger clone is one nucleotide away. This chain uses TRBV20-1 with TRBJ1-2, with no clear D. Germline loops: CDR1 DFQATT, CDR2 SNEGSKA (reference sequence). The CDR3 runs to 15 residues. V dropped 0 bases and J dropped 4 bases, with 15 bases sitting between them. The CDR3 DNA sequence: TGCAGTGCTAGAGATATGCTAGGGCAGTTCTATGGCTACACCTTC. Protein: CSARDMLGQFYGYTF.

The rearrangement uses TRBV29-1 and TRBJ1-1, with a tentative D call TRBD1 (5 bases). CDR1 is SQVTM and CDR2 is ANQGSEA in the germline V gene. The CDR3 runs 11 residues. Trimming left V 8 bases short and J 8 bases short, with 15 bases between. The CDR3 region has the DNA TGCAGCTTCGTTGACTCAGGGGAAGCTTTCTTT. Translating it yields CSFVDSGEAFF.

This clonotype was found a few times. As DNA, the CDR3 is TGTGCCAGCAGCCAAAATAAAATCGTGGGGAGGGGGAACACCGGGGAGCTGTTTTTT. Translating gives CASSQNKIVGRGNTGELFF. The chain joins TRBV4-2 to TRBJ2-2; 7 bases align to TRBD2. Germline values: CDR1 LGHNA, CDR2 YNFKEQ. The V and J ends lost 2 bases and 1 base, in that order; junction bases with no gene match: 13. The CDR3 consists of 19 residues.

This clonotype was detected only once. The chain carries TRBV7-2 and TRBJ1-1; TRBD1 might be the D (6 bases). This CDR3 region has 15 residues. Germline CDR1 reads SGHTA; CDR2 reads FQGNSA. The ends were cut back, 5 bases at V and 0 bases at J, with 13 bases in the middle. The CDR3 loop reads CASSTYREMNTEAFF. CDR3 DNA: TGTGCCAGCAGCACCTACAGGGAAATGAACACTGAAGCTTTCTTT.

The J gene is TRBJ2-1, the V gene TRBV5-5, with D unclear. This CDR3 is built from 15 residues. V was cut by 4 bases and J by 3 bases, with 14 bases left in between. Germline V gene data show CDR1 as SGHKS and CDR2 as YYEKEE (reference sequence). CDR3 in DNA: TGTGCCAGCAGCGTGGTAGGGCTTGACTACAATGAGCAGTTCTTC. This translates into CASSVVGLDYNEQFF. Variable domain in full (rest from reference TRBV5-5 and TRBJ2-1): DAGVTQSPTHLIKTRGQQVTLRCSPISGHKSVSWYQQVLGQGPQFIFQYYEKEERGRGNFPDRFSARQFPNYSSELNVNALLLGDSALYLCASSVVGLDYNEQFFGPGTRLTVL.

J is TRBJ1-2 and V is TRBV13; possible D gene TRBD1, 5 bases. V was shortened by 8 bases and J by 4 bases, with 17 bases between the two germline ends. The germline gives CDR1 PRHDT, CDR2 FYEKMQ (reference sequence). CDR3 length equals 14 residues. CDR3 region: CASSIRGVGYGYTF. The DNA for the CDR3 is TGTGCCAGCTCTATCCGGGGGGTAGGCTATGGCTACACCTTC.

Notes on this clonotype: A much more abundant neighbour one base away suggests this may be a read error. This CDR3 reads CAGSLGTNTDTQYF. CDR3 nucleotides: TGTGCCGGCAGCTTAGGGACTAACACAGATACGCAGTATTTT. The V call is TRBV7-6, the J call TRBJ2-3, with TRBD2 matching 7 bases. The germline V gene has CDR1 SGHVS and CDR2 FNYEAQ. The CDR3 is made up of 14 amino acids.

This chain joins TRBV4-1 and TRBJ2-1; the match to TRBD2 covers 7 bases. Germline loops: CDR1 MGHRA, CDR2 YSYEKL. V gave up 3 bases and J gave up 5 bases; unmatched junction bases: 19. There are 19 residues in the CDR3. CDR3 sequence reads: CASSQDEGVERDLNNEQFF. In nucleotides, the CDR3 is TGCGCCAGCAGCCAGGATGAAGGAGTAGAGCGGGATCTTAACAATGAGCAGTTCTTC.

In this sample, this clonotype turned up a few times. The chain employs TRBV10-3 and TRBJ1-2, with D maybe TRBD1 (5 bases). Between the trimmed V and J ends, which lost 7 bases and 4 bases, there was a span of 19 bases. Germline V gives CDR1 ENHRY, CDR2 SYGVKD. CDR3 length: 15 amino acids. The CDR3, as DNA: TGTGCCATCAAGGTTGAGGGGTGGAACCCCTATGGCTACACCTTC. Translated, it gives CAIKVEGWNPYGYTF.

The chain joins TRBV6-1 to TRBJ2-5; a weak D match, TRBD1 (5 bases). Trimming took 3 bases from V and 7 from J, leaving 15 bases between them. The CDR3 length is 14 residues. Germline values: CDR1 MNHNS, CDR2 SASEGT. CDR3 nucleotide sequence: TGTGCCAGCAGTGAGGGGCCCCGCCAGGGGACCCAGTACTTC. Protein sequence: CASSEGPRQGTQYF.

This clonotype was seen at least ten times. The J gene is TRBJ2-5, the V gene TRBV2; 7 nucleotides line up with TRBD1. This CDR3 is built from 13 residues. V lost 6 bases to trimming and J lost 5 bases; unmatched junction nucleotides: 6. Germline V gene data show CDR1 as SNHLY and CDR2 as FYNNEI. The CDR3 sequence: CASRDRLAETQYF. As DNA, the CDR3 is TGTGCCAGCAGGGACAGGTTGGCTGAGACCCAGTACTTC. Filled out from reference TRBV2 and TRBJ2-5, the complete variable domain reads EPEVTQTPSHQVTQMGQEVILRCVPISNHLYFYWYRQILGQKVEFLVSFYNNEISEKSEIFDDQFSVERPDGSNFTLKIRSTKLEDSAMYFCASRDRLAETQYFGPGTRLLVL.

The chain has TRBV2 and TRBJ2-7; D is undetermined. This CDR3 contains 13 residues. Deletions cut 7 bases from V and 2 bases from J, with 12 bases between. From germline, CDR1 is SNHLY and CDR2 FYNNEI. CDR3 protein: CASTFDQPYEQYF. CDR3 DNA sequence: TGTGCCAGCACCTTTGATCAGCCCTACGAGCAGTACTTC.